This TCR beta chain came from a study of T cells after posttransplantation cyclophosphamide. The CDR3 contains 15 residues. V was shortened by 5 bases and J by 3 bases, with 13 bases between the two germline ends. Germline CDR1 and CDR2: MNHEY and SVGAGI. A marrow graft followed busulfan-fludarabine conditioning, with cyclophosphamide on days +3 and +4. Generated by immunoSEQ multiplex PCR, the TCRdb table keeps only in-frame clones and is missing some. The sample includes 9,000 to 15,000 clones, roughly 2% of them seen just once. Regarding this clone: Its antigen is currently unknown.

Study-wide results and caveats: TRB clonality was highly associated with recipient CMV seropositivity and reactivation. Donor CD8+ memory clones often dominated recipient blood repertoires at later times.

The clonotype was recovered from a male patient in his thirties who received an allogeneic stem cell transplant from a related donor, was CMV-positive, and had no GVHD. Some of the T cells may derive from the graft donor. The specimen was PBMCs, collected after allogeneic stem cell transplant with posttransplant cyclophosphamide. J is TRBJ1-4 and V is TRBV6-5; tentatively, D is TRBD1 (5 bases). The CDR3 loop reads CASSLVGRANEKLFF. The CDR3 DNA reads TGTGCCAGCAGTCTGGTCGGCAGGGCTAATGAAAAACTGTTTTTT.